The 5 T cell receptor beta chains given below trace back to one sample, sequenced in a study of radiotherapy plus CTLA-4 blockade in lung cancer. Measured with immunoSEQ multiplex PCR; TCRdb has only the in-frame clones, and not every one. The repertoire holds fewer than 100,000 clones, around four fifths seen once, with 0.82% in the top ten. Specimen: peripheral blood, collected from a patient treated with radiotherapy plus ipilimumab. These receptors came from a human donor with non-small cell lung cancer who had stable disease on radiotherapy plus ipilimumab.

The CDR3 sequence is CASSWGNQIVEAFF. The CDR3 region has the DNA TGTGCCAGCAGCTGGGGGAACCAGATAGTTGAAGCTTTCTTT. The chain carries TRBV5-4 and TRBJ1-1, with D tentatively TRBD1 (5 bases). There are 14 residues in the CDR3. In germline, CDR1 is SGHNT, CDR2 YYREEE (reference sequence). Between the trimmed V and J ends, which lost 3 bases and 7 bases, there was a span of 16 bases.

CDR3 DNA: TGCGCCAGCGCCATCGGAGGGGATACGCAGTATTTT. It yields the protein CASAIGGDTQYF. The chain has TRBV10-2 and TRBJ2-3, with D possibly being TRBD2 (6 bases). Germline V gives CDR1 WSHSY, CDR2 SAAADI. V lost 8 bases and J lost 6, with 12 bases in between. The CDR3 runs to 12 residues.

This clone was found once. The chain recombines TRBV28 with TRBJ2-3; D uncertain. Germline assignment: CDR1 MDHEN and CDR2 SYDVKM. Trimming stripped 6 bases from V and 0 bases from J, with 4 bases between. This CDR3 region has 12 residues. The CDR3 loop reads CASRPSTDTQYF. The CDR3 DNA is TGTGCCAGCAGGCCAAGCACAGATACGCAGTATTTT.

V and J are TRBV4-2 and TRBJ2-7; TRBD2 aligns across 9 bases. V was clipped by 0 bases and J by 0 bases; unmatched bases: 3. From germline, CDR1 is LGHNA and CDR2 YNFKEQ. The CDR3 loop spans 16 amino acids. The CDR3, as DNA: TGTGCCAGCAGCCAAGATTCGACTAGCGGCTCCTACGAGCAGTACTTC. Protein sequence: CASSQDSTSGSYEQYF.

The rearrangement links TRBV2 to TRBJ2-1; 9 bases match TRBD2. The CDR3 contains 15 residues. The V gene end was trimmed by 8 bases and the J gene end by 0 bases; junction bases not matched to a gene: 5. Germline CDR1 is SNHLY and CDR2 is FYNNEI. This CDR3 reads CASGFSGSSYNEQFF. The CDR3 DNA reads as TGTGCCAGCGGCTTTAGCGGGAGCTCCTACAATGAGCAGTTCTTC.